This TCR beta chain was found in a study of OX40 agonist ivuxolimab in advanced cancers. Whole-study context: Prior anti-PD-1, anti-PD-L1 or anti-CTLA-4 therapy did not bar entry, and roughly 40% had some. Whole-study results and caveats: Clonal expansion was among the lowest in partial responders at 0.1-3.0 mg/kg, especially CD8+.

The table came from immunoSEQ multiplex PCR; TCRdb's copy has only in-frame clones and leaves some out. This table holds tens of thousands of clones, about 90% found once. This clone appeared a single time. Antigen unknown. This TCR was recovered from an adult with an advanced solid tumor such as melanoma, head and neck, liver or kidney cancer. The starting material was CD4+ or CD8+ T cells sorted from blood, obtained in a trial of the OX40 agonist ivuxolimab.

The CDR3 DNA follows: TGTGCCAGCAGTTTTAGCAGTAGCAATCAGCCCCAGCATTTT. Amino acids: CASSFSSSNQPQHF. The gene calls are TRBV6-5 and TRBJ1-5; D gene unclear. Germline CDR1 reads MNHEY; CDR2 reads SVGAGI. The CDR3 extends over 14 amino acids. Trimming shortened V by 4 bases and J by 0 bases, and 7 bases separated the two germline ends.